These T cell receptor beta chains were read from a single sample in a study of blood T cells in healthy people across ages. TCRdb recomputed calls from the 5' RACE reads with MiXCR, one row per CDR3 protein. The sample records 1.5 million to 2 million distinct CDR3 sequences, under 30% being singletons. Sequenced input: blood. The receptors here all came from a woman aged 25-40 years in good health. CDR3s include the opening cysteine and the closing phenylalanine or tryptophan. A D gene is named only where the DNA matches it firmly. Some rows mark clone size as missing; the rest say once, few, many or name a class of expanded clone.

V gene: TRBV12-3/TRBV12-4; clone size: few; J gene: TRBJ1-2; D gene: TRBD1; CDR3 protein: CASSPQGQVYGYTF; CDR3 DNA: TGTGCCAGCAGTCCCCAAGGACAGGTCTATGGCTACACCTTC
V gene: TRBV7-2; clone size: .; J gene: TRBJ1-2; D gene: TRBD1; CDR3 protein: CASSYSTGVNYGYTF; CDR3 DNA: TGTGCCAGCAGCTACTCGACAGGGGTTAACTATGGCTACACCTTC
V gene: TRBV6-5; clone size: few; J gene: TRBJ1-5; D gene: .; CDR3 protein: CASGDYQPQHF; CDR3 DNA: TGTGCCAGCGGGGACTATCAGCCCCAGCATTTT
V gene: TRBV27; clone size: .; J gene: TRBJ2-7; D gene: .; CDR3 protein: CASTGLGTDSYEQYF; CDR3 DNA: TGTGCCAGCACGGGACTGGGGACTGACTCCTACGAGCAGTACTTC
V gene: TRBV6-5; clone size: many; J gene: TRBJ2-5; D gene: .; CDR3 protein: CASRHWDKETQYF; CDR3 DNA: TGTGCCAGCAGGCACTGGGATAAAGAGACCCAGTACTTC
V gene: TRBV5-6; clone size: .; J gene: TRBJ2-1; D gene: .; CDR3 protein: CASSLVRLAPRGTYNEQFF; CDR3 DNA: TGTGCCAGCAGCTTGGTTCGGCTAGCGCCCCGGGGGACCTACAATGAGCAGTTCTTC
V gene: TRBV18; clone size: .; J gene: TRBJ2-3; D gene: TRBD1; CDR3 protein: CASSEATGTAVGTDTQYF; CDR3 DNA: TGTGCCAGCTCCGAAGCGACAGGGACCGCGGTAGGCACAGATACGCAGTATTTT
V gene: TRBV11-2; clone size: .; J gene: TRBJ2-5; D gene: TRBD2; CDR3 protein: CASSLWASGALGETQYF; CDR3 DNA: TGTGCCAGCAGCTTATGGGCTAGCGGGGCCTTAGGGGAGACCCAGTACTTC
V gene: TRBV7-6; clone size: .; J gene: TRBJ2-3; D gene: .; CDR3 protein: CASKTFISDTQYF; CDR3 DNA: TGTGCCAGCAAGACCTTTATAAGTGATACGCAGTATTTT
V gene: TRBV12-3/TRBV12-4; clone size: .; J gene: TRBJ2-1; D gene: .; CDR3 protein: CVSRKDSHNEQFF; CDR3 DNA: TGTGTCAGCAGAAAGGACAGCCACAATGAGCAGTTCTTC
V gene: TRBV19; clone size: .; J gene: TRBJ2-5; D gene: .; CDR3 protein: CTSSRSSMSETQYF; CDR3 DNA: TGTACCAGTAGTAGATCGAGCATGAGTGAGACCCAGTACTTC
V gene: TRBV25-1; clone size: .; J gene: TRBJ2-5; D gene: TRBD2; CDR3 protein: CASTRTSGGAGETQYF; CDR3 DNA: TGTGCCAGCACGAGGACTAGCGGGGGGGCCGGGGAGACCCAGTACTTC
V gene: TRBV27; clone size: few; J gene: TRBJ2-1; D gene: .; CDR3 protein: CASSLLGQGPYNEQFF; CDR3 DNA: TGTGCCAGCAGTTTATTAGGGCAGGGGCCCTACAATGAGCAGTTCTTC